One T cell receptor beta chain is described in this entry. Which antigen it targets is not known. No much larger clone exists at a distance of one base, and base qualities are not known. Each collaborating institution followed its own protocols to collect whole blood in K2EDTA tubes. Collaborator samples were shipped for TCRbeta analysis as frozen whole blood, isolated PBMCs, or DNA extracted from either sample type. This record comes from a study of blood T cell repertoires in COVID-19 (dated by TCRdb to about 2020). Some background on the complete study: The collaborator samples originated in the United States, Italy and Spain and spanned the acute and convalescent phases of COVID-19. The material from the prospective study consisted of cDNA or gDNA derived from T cells, B-cell-depleted T cells, or PBMCs. Subjects who had been exposed to COVID-19, were actively infected with it, or had recovered from it provided the deeply sampled blood TCRbeta repertoires that made up the dataset. A freely available public database, intended as a resource for researchers studying the immune response to SARS-CoV-2, is where the repertoires were released. The samples were drawn from the first 160 participants of the ongoing ImmuneRACE study and from 1,254 subjects provided by 6 global collaborators. Sample metadata almost always included a de-identified subject ID, COVID-19 status, age in years and sex. Where available, HLA class I and class II types were taken from metadata supplied by the sample provider and were not determined by assay-based typing.

Results the study describes overall, beyond this receptor: How much clinical and demographic metadata was included differed by source and by participant, and the metadata was provided uncurated.

The CDR3 spans 13 residues, from the cysteine through the phenylalanine. Of all the DNA, just the CDR3 is kept, 39 bases in frame from base 1. For this chain, trimming is 6 bases at the V end and 5 bases at the J end, and the number of junction bases without a gene match is 4. From a lookup of the germline V gene, CDR1 and CDR2 are MGHDK and SYGVNS. TCRbeta CDR3 regions were amplified from genomic DNA by means of the immunoSEQ Assay, a bias-controlled multiplex PCR. The study's processing was this. Nucleated cell counts per sample were estimated from amplification of reference gene primers within the assay. To quantify the absolute abundance of each unique TCRbeta CDR3 rearrangement, sequence reads were collapsed and filtered. For each sample, productive Simpson clonality was calculated by taking the square root of Simpson's diversity index across productive rearrangements. Not all clones reach the TCRdb copy of this immuneACCESS table, which keeps in-frame sequences only. Checked studies attribute under half of the gap to unresolved V genes and leave the rest unexplained. The V and J calls and clone size are taken from that table; D and trimming were inferred from the DNA. The sample table holds 75,000 to 100,000 clones, of which over 70% were seen once. The ten top clones hold roughly 24% of the sample.

This receptor was obtained from a man between 65 and 85 years old with acute or convalescent COVID-19. The sample comprised peripheral blood. This chain is built from TRBV25-1 and TRBJ2-5; 9 middle bases align to TRBD2. DNA sequence: TGTGCCAGCAGGGCGGGGGGGGTTGAGACCCAGTACTTC. The encoded protein is CASRAGGVETQYF.